Presented here are 28 T cell receptor beta chains from one specimen sequenced in a study of blood T cell repertoires in COVID-19. Profiling relied on immunoSEQ multiplex PCR, and the TCRdb table lists in-frame clones only, not all of them. The table has some 290,000 clones, about nine tenths seen once. The sequenced sample was peripheral blood. These receptors were obtained from a woman aged 25-40 years with COVID-19, enrolled during active disease.

This clone has a single count. The chain is built from TRBV5-6 and TRBJ1-5; D is undetermined. Trimming took off 2 bases at V and 0 bases at J, with 9 bases between the two ends. Germline-derived CDR1 and CDR2 are SGHDT and YYEEEE. CDR3 length: 15 residues. The CDR3 DNA reads TGTGCCAGCAGCTTCTTCCTGTATAGCAATCAGCCCCAGCATTTT. Translating gives CASSFFLYSNQPQHF.

The J gene is TRBJ1-4, the V gene TRBV2; perhaps TRBD1 as D (6 bases). CDR3 size: 15 residues. Trimming shortened V by 4 bases and J by 2 bases, and 11 bases separated the two germline ends. Germline CDR1 and CDR2: SNHLY and FYNNEI. In nucleotides, the CDR3 is TGTGCCAGCAGTGTACAGGGCTCGACTAATGAAAAACTGTTTTTT. Its protein product is CASSVQGSTNEKLFF.

J is TRBJ1-2 and V is TRBV19; 12 bases match TRBD1. V trimming: 5 bases; J trimming: 8 bases; junction bases outside the gene matches: 15. Germline CDR1 is LNHDA and CDR2 is SQIVND (reference sequence). This CDR3 is built from 17 residues. The CDR3 region has the DNA TGTGCCAGTAGTTTAATAAACCCGGGACAGGGGGCGCGAGGCTACACCTTC. This sequence encodes CASSLINPGQGARGYTF.

The chain recombines TRBV28 with TRBJ2-7; the D is unclear. The CDR3 sequence is 11 residues long. Trimming took 8 bases from V and 8 from J, leaving 13 bases between them. From germline, CDR1 is MDHEN and CDR2 SYDVKM. CDR3 region: CASLYPVQQYF. In DNA form, the CDR3 reads TGTGCCAGCCTTTATCCTGTCCAGCAGTACTTC.

This clone was observed a few times. The chain links TRBV2 to TRBJ2-5; 11 bases line up with TRBD2. V lost 6 bases, J lost 0 bases, and 15 bases stayed unmatched. The CDR3 is made up of 19 amino acids. Germline CDR1 SNHLY, CDR2 FYNNEI. The CDR3 loop reads CASSATTTGTSGNQETQYF. CDR3 DNA sequence: TGTGCCAGCAGCGCCACAACTACCGGGACTAGCGGTAACCAAGAGACCCAGTACTTC.

The chain joins TRBV28 to TRBJ1-2; no clear D. This CDR3 has 14 residues. The V and J ends lost 4 bases and 4 bases respectively, with 13 bases between them. In germline, CDR1 is MDHEN, CDR2 SYDVKM. The CDR3, as DNA: TGTGCCAGCAGTTACCGGGAGGATTTCTATGGCTACACCTTC. Translating gives CASSYREDFYGYTF.

The chain combines TRBV12-3 or TRBV12-4 with TRBJ2-5; 8 positions match TRBD2. V dropped 5 bases and J dropped 5; count of bases not matched to a gene: 4. The CDR3 contains 13 residues. Here the CDR3 DNA reads TGTGCCAGCAGTGGGACTAGGCTGGAGACCCAGTACTTC. Translating it yields CASSGTRLETQYF.

The chain combines TRBV23-1 with TRBJ1-2; possible D gene TRBD1, 5 bases. TRBV23-1 is classed as an ORF, of uncertain function. This CDR3 is 17 amino acids long. Trimming removed 3 bases from V and 3 bases from J, with 20 bases in between. DNA of the CDR3: TGCGCCAGCAGTCAGGTTAAGGCGGGACGCCCCTACTATGGCTACACCTTC. It is translated as CASSQVKAGRPYYGYTF.

This chain joins TRBV6-5 and TRBJ2-5, with TRBD2 matching 9 bases. Trimming cost V 5 bases and J 8 bases; bases outside gene matches: 9. Germline V gene sequence: CDR1 MNHEY, CDR2 SVGAGI. The CDR3 is 14 residues long. The DNA of the CDR3 is TGTGCCAGCAGTCCCGGGACTAGCAGGAAAACCCAGTACTTC. It specifies CASSPGTSRKTQYF.

V gene TRBV10-2 combines with J gene TRBJ2-1, with 13 bases fitting TRBD2. Germline CDR1 WSHSY, CDR2 SAAADI. The V gene end was trimmed by 4 bases and the J gene end by 7 bases; junction bases not matched to a gene: 10. This CDR3 comprises 17 residues. The CDR3, as DNA: TGCGCCAGCAGTGGAACTAGCGGGGGGGCCGGGTATAATGAGCAGTTCTTC. Protein: CASSGTSGGAGYNEQFF.

This chain's CDR3 is CASSLYDSYGYTF. The CDR3 coding sequence is TGTGCCAGCAGCTTGTACGACAGCTATGGCTACACCTTC. This sequence joins TRBV7-9 and TRBJ1-2, with D perhaps matching TRBD1 (5 bases). The V gene's germline CDR1 is SEHNR and CDR2 FQNEAQ (reference sequence). V lost 3 bases and J lost 4, with 9 bases in between. The CDR3 sequence is 13 residues long.

J is TRBJ1-5 and V is TRBV3-1 (or the pseudogene TRBV3-2); the D gene is possibly TRBD1 (6 bases). CDR3 length: 14 amino acids. Trimming shortened V by 3 bases and J by 4 bases, and 10 bases separated the two germline ends. Germline V gene data show CDR1 as LGHDT and CDR2 as YNNKEL (reference sequence). The CDR3 sequence: CASSQRGRNQPQHF. The CDR3 bases are TGTGCCAGCAGCCAGCGGGGGCGGAATCAGCCCCAGCATTTT.

V and J are TRBV6-2 or TRBV6-3 and TRBJ2-3; 9 nucleotides line up with TRBD2. CDR3 length: 22 amino acids. The V gene's germline CDR1 is MNHEY and CDR2 SVGEGT. The V and J ends lost 6 bases and 6 bases, in that order; junction bases with no gene match: 31. CDR3 sequence reads: CASSPRVLGGGAPPGSSDTQYF. CDR3 coding DNA: TGTGCCAGCAGCCCCCGGGTCCTTGGCGGGGGGGCCCCCCCCGGTAGTTCGGATACGCAGTATTTT.

CDR3 sequence: CASSLDGTGGGGNQPQHF. The CDR3 region has the DNA TGTGCCAGCAGCTTAGACGGGACAGGAGGGGGTGGCAATCAGCCCCAGCATTTT. The chain carries TRBV11-2 and TRBJ1-5, with TRBD1 identical over 8 bases. The CDR3 consists of 18 residues. The V and J ends lost 0 bases and 2 bases, in that order; junction bases with no gene match: 9. Germline lookup yields CDR1 SGHAT and CDR2 FQNNGV.

The gene calls are TRBV7-9 and TRBJ1-4; 7 bases fit TRBD1. The V gene end was trimmed by 3 bases and the J gene end by 5 bases; junction bases not matched to a gene: 6. Germline loops: CDR1 SEHNR, CDR2 FQNEAQ (reference sequence). This CDR3 is 15 amino acids long. CDR3 sequence (DNA): TGTGCCAGCAGCTTGGCGGGACAGTTGAATGAAAAACTGTTTTTT. Translated: CASSLAGQLNEKLFF.

The chain carries TRBV7-6 and TRBJ2-7; 12 positions match TRBD2. V lost 1 base and J lost 6; bases outside the gene matches: 7. The CDR3 runs 16 residues. CDR1 is SGHVS and CDR2 is FNYEAQ in the germline V gene. As DNA, the CDR3 is TGTGCCAGCAGCTTAGGTCTAGCGGGGGGGCCAGCCGAGCAGTACTTC. Encoded protein: CASSLGLAGGPAEQYF.

The rearrangement links TRBV4-1 to TRBJ2-1; D might be TRBD2 (6 bases). Looked up from germline, CDR1 is MGHRA and CDR2 is YSYEKL. V lost 0 bases and J 4 bases, leaving 19 bases between the germline ends. CDR3 size: 18 residues. CDR3 amino acids: CASSQEPLAGGAYNEQFF. CDR3 nucleotides: TGCGCCAGCAGCCAAGAACCCCTGGCGGGCGGGGCTTACAATGAGCAGTTCTTC.

The chain recombines TRBV5-4 with TRBJ2-2, with D perhaps matching TRBD2 (5 bases). V was clipped by 7 bases and J by 5 bases, with 12 bases between them. Per the germline V gene, CDR1 is SGHNT and CDR2 is YYREEE (reference sequence). This CDR3 has 13 residues. CDR3: CASSYRGTGELFF. Written as DNA, the CDR3 is TGTGCCAGCTCTTATAGAGGGACCGGGGAGCTGTTTTTT.

The chain combines TRBV5-5 with TRBJ2-2; TRBD2 agrees at 13 bases. The CDR3 loop spans 18 amino acids. The V gene's germline CDR1 is SGHKS and CDR2 YYEKEE (reference sequence). Trimming cost V 4 bases and J 4 bases; bases outside gene matches: 10. The CDR3, as DNA: TGTGCCAGCAGCGCCGAGGGGACTAGCGGGGACCTCACCGGGGAGCTGTTTTTT. Residues: CASSAEGTSGDLTGELFF.

A few counts support this clone. The chain combines TRBV7-6 with TRBJ1-3; no clear D gene. The CDR3 runs 17 residues. Germline CDR1 SGHVS, CDR2 FNYEAQ. The V end lost 1 base, the J end lost 2 bases, and 15 bases lay between the germline ends. CDR3 sequence: CASSLVAGPGAGNTIYF. DNA for the CDR3: TGTGCCAGCAGCTTAGTGGCAGGTCCCGGGGCTGGAAACACCATATATTTT.

The rearrangement uses TRBV30 and TRBJ1-3; TRBD1 might be the D (5 bases). Trimming stripped 8 bases from V and 0 bases from J, with 17 bases between. CDR3 length: 15 amino acids. Per germline, CDR1 GTSNPN and CDR2 SVGIG (reference sequence). DNA of the CDR3: TGTGCCGGAGGGGACGGGAAGAGCTCTGGAAACACCATATATTTT. Translation: CAGGDGKSSGNTIYF.

This chain uses TRBV20-1 with TRBJ1-1; 10 nucleotides agree with TRBD1. Per the germline V gene, CDR1 is DFQATT and CDR2 is SNEGSKA (reference sequence). This CDR3 has 15 amino acids. With V trimmed by 3 bases and J by 0 bases, 4 bases remained unmatched. As DNA, the CDR3 is TGCAGTGCTAGTTGGACAGGGGGAGTGAACACTGAAGCTTTCTTT. Its translation: CSASWTGGVNTEAFF.

The V gene is TRBV19, the J gene TRBJ1-6, with D possibly TRBD1 on 5 matching bases. From germline, CDR1 is LNHDA and CDR2 SQIVND (reference sequence). The CDR3 totals 13 residues. Trimming pared 5 bases from V and 8 bases from J, leaving 10 bases between. The CDR3 nucleotides are TGTGCCAGTAGTTGGGGGGGGGATTCACCCCTCCACTTT. This gives the protein CASSWGGDSPLHF.

The V call is TRBV2, the J call TRBJ2-3, with 7 nucleotides matching TRBD2. This CDR3 spans 17 amino acids. Germline V gene sequence: CDR1 SNHLY, CDR2 FYNNEI. V dropped 6 bases and J dropped 2; count of bases not matched to a gene: 14. This CDR3 is CASSWTKPLAATDTQYF. The CDR3 bases are TGTGCCAGCAGCTGGACAAAACCTCTAGCGGCCACAGATACGCAGTATTTT.

The chain carries TRBV2 and TRBJ1-1, with D possibly being TRBD1 (6 bases). Germline loops: CDR1 SNHLY, CDR2 FYNNEI. CDR3 size: 15 residues. Trimming took off 2 bases at V and 10 bases at J, with 20 bases between the two ends. CDR3 sequence: CASSEIRQAPLGAFF. As DNA, the CDR3 is TGTGCCAGCAGTGAAATACGACAGGCTCCCCTAGGAGCTTTCTTT.

The chain employs TRBV1 and TRBJ1-1; whether TRBD1, the table's D call, matches the DNA was not checked. TRBV1 is flagged as a pseudogene. The CDR3 contains 19 residues. The CDR3: CTSSQDPNRATLMNTEAFF. For the CDR3, the DNA is TGCACCAGCAGCCAAGATCCTAACAGGGCAACGCTCATGAACACTGAAGCTTTCTTT.

The rearrangement uses TRBV6-6 and TRBJ2-7; no clear D gene. Germline V gene sequence: CDR1 MNHNY, CDR2 SVGAGI (reference sequence). V lost 1 base, J lost 3 bases, and 13 bases lay in between. CDR3 size: 15 residues. As DNA, the CDR3 is TGTGCCAGCAGTTACTATCGGCAGGTGATCTACGAGCAGTACTTC. As protein: CASSYYRQVIYEQYF.

The chain carries TRBV14 and TRBJ1-2, with TRBD1 identical over 7 bases. V lost 0 bases to trimming and J lost 6 bases; unmatched junction nucleotides: 13. The CDR3 is 17 residues long. Germline lookup yields CDR1 SGHDN and CDR2 FVKESK. As DNA, the CDR3 is TGTGCCAGCAGCCAAGAAATCTTACTAGGGACAGCTGATGGCTACACCTTC. This translates into CASSQEILLGTADGYTF.